Listed below are T cell receptor beta chains from one sample, sequenced in a study of blood T cell repertoires in COVID-19. The method was immunoSEQ multiplex PCR; TCRdb's version includes in-frame clones alone and lacks a portion of them. The sample comprises hundreds of thousands of clones, around 85% of which are singletons, and 3% to 4% rests with the top ten. Sequencing was carried out using peripheral blood. The receptors here all came from a woman aged 35 to 49 with active or convalescent COVID-19. Both conserved end residues are part of each CDR3. D genes are given only for firm matches. A clone size is listed for some rows: how often the clone was seen (once, few, many), or a class if it is expanded.

size	D	V	J	DNA	CDR3
.	TRBD1	TRBV5-1	TRBJ1-4	TGCGCCAGCAGCCGCTCCGGGACAGGGGGTGAAAAACTGTTTTTT	CASSRSGTGGEKLFF
once	.	TRBV7-3	TRBJ1-4	TGTGCCAGCAGCTTATCGGGAGGTGAAAAACTGTTTTTT	CASSLSGGEKLFF
.	TRBD1	TRBV5-1	TRBJ2-3	TGCGCCAGCATGGTCTTGGGGGACAGGGGGTCAGATACGCAGTATTTT	CASMVLGDRGSDTQYF
.	.	TRBV28	TRBJ2-1	TGTGCCAGCCTACAGACGCGGGGACGGGCCTACAATGAGCAGTTCTTC	CASLQTRGRAYNEQFF
.	TRBD1	TRBV5-1	TRBJ2-1	TGCGCCAGCAGTCCGGAAGGGGGCCCCTACAATGAGCAGTTCTTC	CASSPEGGPYNEQFF
.	.	TRBV9	TRBJ1-4	TGTGCCAGCAGCGAAAACTCGGCGACAGCAACTAATGAAAAACTGTTTTTT	CASSENSATATNEKLFF
.	TRBD2	TRBV5-4	TRBJ2-3	TGTGCCAGCAGCTTGGCCCTAGCGGGGGGGGGCCGGGATACGCAGTATTTT	CASSLALAGGGRDTQYF
.	TRBD2	TRBV9	TRBJ2-3	TGTGCCAGCAGCCCCACAGCGGGGGGATTCACAGATACGCAGTATTTT	CASSPTAGGFTDTQYF
.	TRBD1	TRBV7-2	TRBJ2-2	TGTGCCAGCAGCTTTAACAGGGGGACCGGGGAGCTGTTTTTT	CASSFNRGTGELFF
.	TRBD1	TRBV2	TRBJ2-3	TGTGCCAGCAGCGACAGGGGGCGAGGAACAGATACGCAGTATTTT	CASSDRGRGTDTQYF
.	.	TRBV6-2/TRBV6-3	TRBJ1-2	TGTGCCAGCAGCCAGCGGGAGGGGAGCGGCTACACCTTC	CASSQREGSGYTF
.	.	TRBV3-1/TRBV3-2	TRBJ2-2	TGTGCCAGCAGAGACGGGGGTCGGAACACCGGGGAGCTGTTTTTT	CASRDGGRNTGELFF
.	.	TRBV28	TRBJ1-5	TGTGCCAGCAGTCCCCCCTTGGGGGCGGCCAATCAGCCCCAGCATTTT	CASSPPLGAANQPQHF
.	TRBD1	TRBV5-1	TRBJ1-6	TGCGCCAGCAGCTCAGGATCGACAGGGCTCATCGGTTCACCCCTCCACTTT	CASSSGSTGLIGSPLHF
.	.	TRBV28	TRBJ2-5	TGTGCCAGCAGGCGCCAAGAGACCCAGTACTTC	CASRRQETQYF
.	TRBD1	TRBV30	TRBJ2-1	TGTGCCTCCGAGGGGACAGGGAACAGCAATGAGCAGTTCTTC	CASEGTGNSNEQFF
.	.	TRBV18	TRBJ1-2	TGTGCCAGCTCACCACCCGAAGGGGATCCAACCTTC	CASSPPEGDPTF
once	.	TRBV27	TRBJ2-1	TGTGCCAGCAGTACACAAGTACTCAGGGGAACCTACAATGAGCAGTTCTTC	CASSTQVLRGTYNEQFF
few	.	TRBV29-1	TRBJ1-1	TGCAGCGTTGGCCCAGGGACTGAAGCTTTCTTT	CSVGPGTEAFF
few	TRBD1	TRBV20-1	TRBJ2-3	TGCAGTGCTAGTCTAAGACAGGGGGTAACAGGGCCAGATACGCAGTATTTT	CSASLRQGVTGPDTQYF
.	TRBD1	TRBV5-4	TRBJ1-5	TGTGCCAGCAGCTTGGACGGACAGGCATTCCAGCCCCAGCATTTT	CASSLDGQAFQPQHF
.	TRBD1	TRBV27	TRBJ1-3	TGTGCCAGCAGTTTAAGGGGGCTTGGGGACACCATATATTTT	CASSLRGLGDTIYF
.	TRBD1	TRBV9	TRBJ1-2	TGTGCCAGCAGCGAACAGGGGGAGGGCGGCTACACCTTC	CASSEQGEGGYTF
.	.	TRBV28	TRBJ1-4	TGTGCCAGCAGGTTGGAGGGCCCCATTAATGAAAAACTGTTTTTT	CASRLEGPINEKLFF
.	TRBD2	TRBV6-5	TRBJ2-1	TGTGCCAGCACCCCGACTAGCCGGTTCTACAATGAGCAGTTCTTC	CASTPTSRFYNEQFF
once	.	TRBV4-1	TRBJ1-4	TGCGCCAGCAGCCTCGTGAGTAATGAAAAACTGTTTTTT	CASSLVSNEKLFF
.	TRBD1	TRBV3-1/TRBV3-2	TRBJ2-1	TGTGCCAGCAGCCGAGGCTTCGGACAGGGGTTCAATGAGCAGTTCTTC	CASSRGFGQGFNEQFF
.	.	TRBV12-3/TRBV12-4	TRBJ1-4	TGTGCCAGCAAAATCCACAGGGATGAAAAACTGTTTTTT	CASKIHRDEKLFF
.	.	TRBV14	TRBJ1-5	TGTGCCAGCAGCCAAGTTAGCATGGGGCCCCAGCATTTT	CASSQVSMGPQHF
few	.	TRBV14	TRBJ1-2	TGTGCCAGCAGCCCCCACCAACCGGGAGTCGGCTACACCTTC	CASSPHQPGVGYTF
.	.	TRBV5-5	TRBJ1-4	TGTGCCAGCAGCTTGGAGCTGGAAAAACTGTTTTTT	CASSLELEKLFF